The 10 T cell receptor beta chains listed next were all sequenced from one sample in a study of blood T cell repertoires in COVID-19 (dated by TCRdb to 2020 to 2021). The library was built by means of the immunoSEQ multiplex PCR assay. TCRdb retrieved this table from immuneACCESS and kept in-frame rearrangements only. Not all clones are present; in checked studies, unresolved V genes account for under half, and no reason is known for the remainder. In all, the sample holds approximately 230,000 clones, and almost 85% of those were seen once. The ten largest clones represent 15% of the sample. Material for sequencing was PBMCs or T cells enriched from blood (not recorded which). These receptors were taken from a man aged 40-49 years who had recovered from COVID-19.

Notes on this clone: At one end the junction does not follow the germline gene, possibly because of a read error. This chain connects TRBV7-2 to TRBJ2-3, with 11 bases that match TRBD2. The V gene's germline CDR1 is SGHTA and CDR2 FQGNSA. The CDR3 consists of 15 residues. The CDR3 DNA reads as TGTGCCAGCAGCTTAGCGCCCGTTGGGCTAGCGGGGGGTAGTTTT. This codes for CASSLAPVGLAGGSF.

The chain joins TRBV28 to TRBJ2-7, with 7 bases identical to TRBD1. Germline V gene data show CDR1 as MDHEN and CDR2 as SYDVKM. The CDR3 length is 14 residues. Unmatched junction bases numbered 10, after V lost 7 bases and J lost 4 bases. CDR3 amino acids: CASIQTGTEYEQYF. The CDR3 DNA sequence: TGTGCCAGCATTCAAACCGGGACAGAATACGAGCAGTACTTC.

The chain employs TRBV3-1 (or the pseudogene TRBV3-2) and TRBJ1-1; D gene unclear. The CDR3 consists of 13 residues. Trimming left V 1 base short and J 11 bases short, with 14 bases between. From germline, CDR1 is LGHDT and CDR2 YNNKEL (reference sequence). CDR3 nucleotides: TGTGCCAGCAGCCAAGCCAGCGGGCTCCACGCTTTCTTT. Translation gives CASSQASGLHAFF.

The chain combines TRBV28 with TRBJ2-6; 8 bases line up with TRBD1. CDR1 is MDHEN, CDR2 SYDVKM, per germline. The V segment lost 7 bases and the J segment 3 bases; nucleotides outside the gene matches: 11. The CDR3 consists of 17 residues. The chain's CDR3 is CASTSGPGGFGANVLTF. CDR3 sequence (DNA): TGTGCCAGCACCTCCGGGCCAGGGGGCTTTGGGGCCAACGTCCTGACTTTC.

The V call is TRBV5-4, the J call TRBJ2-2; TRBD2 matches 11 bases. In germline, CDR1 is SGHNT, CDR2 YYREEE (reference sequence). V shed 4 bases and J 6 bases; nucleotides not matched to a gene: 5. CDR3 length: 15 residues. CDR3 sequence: CASSKKTSGAGELFF. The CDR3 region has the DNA TGTGCCAGCAGCAAGAAGACTAGCGGGGCCGGGGAGCTGTTTTTT.

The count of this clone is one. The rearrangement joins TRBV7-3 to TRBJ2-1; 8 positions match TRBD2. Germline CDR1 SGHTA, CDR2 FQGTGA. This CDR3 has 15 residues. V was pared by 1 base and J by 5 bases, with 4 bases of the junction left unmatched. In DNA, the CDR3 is TGTGCCAGCAGCTTAAACGGGGGGGCTAACAATGAGCAGTTCTTC. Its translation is CASSLNGGANNEQFF. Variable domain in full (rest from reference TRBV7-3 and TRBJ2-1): GAGVSQTPSNKVTEKGKYVELRCDPISGHTALYWYRQSLGQGPEFLIYFQGTGAADDSGLPNDRFFAVRPEGSVSTLKIQRTERGDSAVYLCASSLNGGANNEQFFGPGTRLTVL.

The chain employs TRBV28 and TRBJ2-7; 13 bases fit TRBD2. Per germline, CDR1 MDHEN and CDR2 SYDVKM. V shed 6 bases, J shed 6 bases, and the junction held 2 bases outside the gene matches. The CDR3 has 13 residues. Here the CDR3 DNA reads TGTGCCAGCAGGCGACTAGCGGGGGGCGAGCAGTACTTC. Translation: CASRRLAGGEQYF.

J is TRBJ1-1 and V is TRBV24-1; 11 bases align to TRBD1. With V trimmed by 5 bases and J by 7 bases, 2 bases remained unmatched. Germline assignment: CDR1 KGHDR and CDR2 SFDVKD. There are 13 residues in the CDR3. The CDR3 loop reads CATSVGTGGEAFF. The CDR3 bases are TGTGCCACCAGTGTCGGGACAGGGGGTGAAGCTTTCTTT.

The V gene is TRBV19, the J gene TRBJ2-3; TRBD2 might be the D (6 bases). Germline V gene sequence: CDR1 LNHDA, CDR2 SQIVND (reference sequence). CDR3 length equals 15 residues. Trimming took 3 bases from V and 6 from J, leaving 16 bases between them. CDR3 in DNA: TGTGCCAGTAGTATGTTCTCGGGAGAGGGTGATACGCAGTATTTT. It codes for CASSMFSGEGDTQYF.

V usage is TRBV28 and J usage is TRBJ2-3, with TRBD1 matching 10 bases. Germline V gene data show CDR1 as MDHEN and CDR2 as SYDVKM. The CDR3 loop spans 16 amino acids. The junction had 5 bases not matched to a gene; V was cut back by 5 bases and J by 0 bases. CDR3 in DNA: TGTGCCAGCAGTCCTAGGACAGGGGGAAGCACAGATACGCAGTATTTT. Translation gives CASSPRTGGSTDTQYF.